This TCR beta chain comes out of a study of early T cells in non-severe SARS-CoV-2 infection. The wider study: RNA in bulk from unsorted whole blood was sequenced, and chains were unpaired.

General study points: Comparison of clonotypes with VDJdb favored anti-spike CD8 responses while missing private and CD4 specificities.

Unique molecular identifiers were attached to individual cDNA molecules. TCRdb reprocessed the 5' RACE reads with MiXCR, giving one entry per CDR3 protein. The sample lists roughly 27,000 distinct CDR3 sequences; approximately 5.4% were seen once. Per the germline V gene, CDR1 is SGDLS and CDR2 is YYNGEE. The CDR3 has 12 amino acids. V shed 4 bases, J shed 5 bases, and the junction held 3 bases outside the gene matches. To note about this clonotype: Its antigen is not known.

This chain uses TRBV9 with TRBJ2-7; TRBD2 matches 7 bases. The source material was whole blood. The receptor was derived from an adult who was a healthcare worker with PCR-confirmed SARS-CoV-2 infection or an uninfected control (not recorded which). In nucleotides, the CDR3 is TGTGCCAGCAGCCTGGCGGGGGACGAGCAGTACTTC. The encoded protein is CASSLAGDEQYF.